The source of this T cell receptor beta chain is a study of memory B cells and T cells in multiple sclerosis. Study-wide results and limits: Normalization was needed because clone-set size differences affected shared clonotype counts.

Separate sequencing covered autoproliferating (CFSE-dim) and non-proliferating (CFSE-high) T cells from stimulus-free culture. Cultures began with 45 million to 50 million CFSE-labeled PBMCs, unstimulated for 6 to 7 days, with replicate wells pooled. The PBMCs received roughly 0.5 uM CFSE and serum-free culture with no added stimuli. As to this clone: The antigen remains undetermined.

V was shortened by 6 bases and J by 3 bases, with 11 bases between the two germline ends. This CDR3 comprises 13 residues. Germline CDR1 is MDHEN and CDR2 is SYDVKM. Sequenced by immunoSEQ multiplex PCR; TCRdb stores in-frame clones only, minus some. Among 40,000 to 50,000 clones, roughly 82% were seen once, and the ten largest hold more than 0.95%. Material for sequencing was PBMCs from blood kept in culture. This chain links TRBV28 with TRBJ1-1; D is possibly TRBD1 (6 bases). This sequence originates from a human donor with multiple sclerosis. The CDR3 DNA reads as TGTGCCAGCAGGGCTAACAGGGACACTGAAGCTTTCTTT. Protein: CASRANRDTEAFF.